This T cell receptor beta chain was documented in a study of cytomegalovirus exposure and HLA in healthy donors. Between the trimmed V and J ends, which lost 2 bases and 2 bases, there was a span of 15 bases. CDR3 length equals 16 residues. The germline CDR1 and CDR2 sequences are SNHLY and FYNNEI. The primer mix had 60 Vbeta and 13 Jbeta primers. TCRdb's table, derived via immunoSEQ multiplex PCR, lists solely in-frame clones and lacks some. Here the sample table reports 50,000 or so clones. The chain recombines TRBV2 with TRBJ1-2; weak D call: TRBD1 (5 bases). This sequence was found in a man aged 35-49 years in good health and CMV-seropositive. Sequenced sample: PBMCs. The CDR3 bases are TGTGCCAGCAGTGAAAATAGTCCAGGGATGAACTATGGCTACACCTTC. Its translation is CASSENSPGMNYGYTF.